Sequencing of this T cell receptor (beta chain) was carried out in a study of T cell repertoires in cytomegalovirus infection. The V end lost 5 bases, the J end lost 2 bases, and 12 bases lay between the germline ends. The CDR3 spans 14 residues. Germline CDR1 reads SEHNR; CDR2 reads FQNEAQ (reference sequence). TCRdb re-analysed the reads in MiXCR, keeping a single row per CDR3 protein. Of 50,000 to 55,000 distinct CDR3 sequences listed, around 20% are singletons. As regards this clonotype: The target antigen is unknown.

This sample comprised CD8+ T cells from cultured PBMCs, obtained from culture after CMV antigen stimulation. The sequence came from a human donor in good health (CMV status not recorded). Some clones in this sample may be carry-over from other donors' samples. The rearrangement uses TRBV7-9 and TRBJ1-2, with D unresolved. CDR3 amino acids: CASSPPTANYGYTF. The CDR3 coding sequence is TGTGCCAGCAGCCCTCCAACAGCAAACTATGGCTACACCTTC.